Listed below are T cell receptor beta chains from one sample, sequenced in a study of blood T cell repertoires in COVID-19. Clones were read by immunoSEQ multiplex PCR, and TCRdb kept only the in-frame ones, dropping some. The sample holds approximately 27,000 clones; about 86% are singletons and the top ten take about 17%. The sequencing sample was made of peripheral blood. Receptor source: a man in his 70s with acute or convalescent COVID-19. Both conserved end residues are part of each CDR3. The D gene is left open where the match is weak. Size values are once, few and many counts, or a class for expanded clones, and some rows have none.

d_call | clone_size | j_call | v_call | cdr3_nt | cdr3_aa
TRBD1 | - | TRBJ1-3 | TRBV5-1 | TGCGCCAGCAGCGGGACAGCTGGAAACACCATATATTTT | CASSGTAGNTIYF
TRBD1 | - | TRBJ2-6 | TRBV18 | TGTGCCAGCTCACCCACTATGACAGGGGGGACCGCCGGGGCCAACGTCCTGACTTTC | CASSPTMTGGTAGANVLTF
TRBD1 | - | TRBJ1-5 | TRBV7-8 | TGTGCCAGCAGCTCCCAGACAGGGGGTCTGGGGCCCCAGCATTTT | CASSSQTGGLGPQHF
TRBD1 | - | TRBJ2-1 | TRBV5-1 | TGCGCCAGCAGCTCAACAGGGGATCTCTCCTACAATGAGCAGTTCTTC | CASSSTGDLSYNEQFF
- | - | TRBJ1-2 | TRBV19 | TGTGCCAGTACCAATCACAGGGAAAGTAATGGCTACACCTTC | CASTNHRESNGYTF
TRBD1 | - | TRBJ1-2 | TRBV18 | TGTGCCAGCTCACTGGGACAGGGTCACCTCGGTGGCTACACCTTC | CASSLGQGHLGGYTF
- | - | TRBJ1-5 | TRBV5-6 | TGTGCCAGCAGCTTGAGCGCCGATCAGCCCCAGCATTTT | CASSLSADQPQHF
TRBD1 | - | TRBJ1-2 | TRBV5-6 | TGTGCCAGCAGCTTCAGGACAGGGGATTACTATGGCTACACCTTC | CASSFRTGDYYGYTF
- | - | TRBJ2-1 | TRBV6-6 | TGTGCCAGTACCCGGGATGGCCCCTACAATGAGCAGTTCTTC | CASTRDGPYNEQFF
- | - | TRBJ2-1 | TRBV5-4 | TGTGCCAGCAGCTTGGAACAGATTACCTACAATGAGCAGTTCTTC | CASSLEQITYNEQFF
- | - | TRBJ2-2 | TRBV10-3 | TGTGCCATCAGGACAGCGAACACCGGGGAGCTGTTTTTT | CAIRTANTGELFF
- | - | TRBJ1-2 | TRBV12-3/TRBV12-4 | TGTGCCAGCAGTTCAACATCGAACTATGGCTACACCTTC | CASSSTSNYGYTF
- | - | TRBJ1-6 | TRBV9 | TGTGCCAGCAGCTCAGTGGGGGGGGCGCACTCACCCCTCCACTTT | CASSSVGGAHSPLHF
- | once | TRBJ2-3 | TRBV7-2 | TGTGCCAGCAGCTTATCAGGGTGGGGAGATACGCAGTATTTT | CASSLSGWGDTQYF
- | - | TRBJ2-1 | TRBV21-1 | TGTGCCAGCAGCAATGAGAGTGATGAGCAGTTCTTC | CASSNESDEQFF
TRBD1 | - | TRBJ2-5 | TRBV6-5 | TGTGCCAGCAGTTACGGGACAGGGCAAGAGACCCAGTACTTC | CASSYGTGQETQYF
- | once | TRBJ1-5 | TRBV7-2 | TGTGCCAGCAGCCGAGGCAATCAGCCCCAGCATTTT | CASSRGNQPQHF
TRBD2 | - | TRBJ2-1 | TRBV11-2 | TGTGCCAGCAGACGGACTAGCGGGATACTCTACAATGAGCAGTTCTTC | CASRRTSGILYNEQFF
- | - | TRBJ1-2 | TRBV7-9 | TGTGCCAGCAGCGAAGAAAACATATACAGTATCCAGGGGAGCTATGGCTACACCTTC | CASSEENIYSIQGSYGYTF
- | - | TRBJ1-1 | TRBV19 | TGTGCCAGTAGTATCGGGGGGGGCGCACGGACTGAAGCTTTCTTT | CASSIGGGARTEAFF
TRBD2 | - | TRBJ2-1 | TRBV4-2 | TGTGCCAGCAGCCAAGAGGCGGCTAGCGGGAGGTCGCAGTTCTTC | CASSQEAASGRSQFF
TRBD1 | - | TRBJ1-2 | TRBV27 | TGTGCCAGCAGTCCTACTAAGACAGGGTTCTCTGGCTACACCTTC | CASSPTKTGFSGYTF
TRBD1 | medium-sized | TRBJ2-6 | TRBV9 | TGTGCCAGCAGCGCCCGACAGGGAGAGATCACTGGGGCCAACGTCCTGACTTTC | CASSARQGEITGANVLTF
TRBD2 | few | TRBJ2-2 | TRBV7-2 | TGTGCCAGCGGCCGTCCAGCGGGAGCTGGGGAGCTGTTTTTT | CASGRPAGAGELFF
- | - | TRBJ2-1 | TRBV20-1 | TGCAGTGCTAGACGTCAGGATGAGCAGTTCTTC | CSARRQDEQFF
- | - | TRBJ2-7 | TRBV21-1 | TGTGCCAGCAGAATGTTGCGGGAGGGCCGGCGAGACGAGCAGTACTTC | CASRMLREGRRDEQYF
- | - | TRBJ1-2 | TRBV5-4 | TGTGCCAGCAGCCTTGCCCCAGGGAACTATGGCTACACCTTC | CASSLAPGNYGYTF
- | - | TRBJ2-3 | TRBV11-3 | TGTGCCAGCAGCTTAGATGGACAGAGCACAGATACGCAGTATTTT | CASSLDGQSTDTQYF
- | - | TRBJ2-1 | TRBV18 | TGTGCCAGCTCACCAGGGCAGGGGAGCTACAATGAGCAGTTCTTC | CASSPGQGSYNEQFF
TRBD1 | - | TRBJ2-6 | TRBV2 | TGTGCCAGCAGTGGGACAGGGACTGGGGCCAACGTCCTGACTTTC | CASSGTGTGANVLTF
- | - | TRBJ1-1 | TRBV18 | TGTGCCAGCTCAACCGGGACACAGAACACTGAAGCTTTCTTT | CASSTGTQNTEAFF
TRBD2 | - | TRBJ2-5 | TRBV29-1 | TGCAGCGTTGTTGGCGGGAGCCGAGAGACCCAGTACTTC | CSVVGGSRETQYF
- | - | TRBJ2-7 | TRBV10-3 | TGTGCCACGGACACAGGGATCACCAGCGAGCAGTACTTC | CATDTGITSEQYF
TRBD1 | - | TRBJ1-4 | TRBV18 | TGTGCCAGCTCATCCGGGACAGGTGATGAAAAACTGTTTTTT | CASSSGTGDEKLFF
TRBD1 | - | TRBJ1-4 | TRBV6-1 | TGTGCCAGCAGTGTGGTTAGGCAGGGGGCGAATGAAAAACTGTTTTTT | CASSVVRQGANEKLFF
TRBD1 | - | TRBJ2-5 | TRBV5-6 | TGTGCCAGCAGCTTACAGGGGGGACAAGAGACCCAGTACTTC | CASSLQGGQETQYF
TRBD1 | - | TRBJ2-7 | TRBV5-1 | TGCGCCAGCAGCGGGGGACAGGGGCTCCACGAGCAGTACTTC | CASSGGQGLHEQYF
- | - | TRBJ1-1 | TRBV7-2 | TGTGCCAGCAGCTTAGATGCGGGGGGCATGGCCACTGAAGCTTTCTTT | CASSLDAGGMATEAFF
- | - | TRBJ2-1 | TRBV5-1 | TGCGCCAGCAGCTTGGTGGACACCACCTACAATGAGCAGTTCTTC | CASSLVDTTYNEQFF
TRBD1 | - | TRBJ1-2 | TRBV5-4 | TGTGCCAGCAGCCCCGGGACAGGGAAAGACTATGGCTACACCTTC | CASSPGTGKDYGYTF
TRBD2 | - | TRBJ2-1 | TRBV2 | TGTGCCAGCAGTGAAGGACTAGCGCAGAATGAGCAGTTCTTC | CASSEGLAQNEQFF
TRBD1 | once | TRBJ2-7 | TRBV11-2 | TGTGCCAGCAGCCCAGACGTGGGGACAGGCTACGAGCAGTACTTC | CASSPDVGTGYEQYF
- | - | TRBJ1-6 | TRBV5-1 | TGCGCCAGCAGCCCGACAGGTGGTTGGTATTCACCCCTCCACTTT | CASSPTGGWYSPLHF
- | - | TRBJ1-1 | TRBV28 | TGTGCCAGCAGTTTAGGGGCGAACACTGAAGCTTTCTTT | CASSLGANTEAFF
- | - | TRBJ2-3 | TRBV4-3 | TGCGCCAGCAGCCAAGATCAGAAAGCGGGCACTAGCACAGATACGCAGTATTTT | CASSQDQKAGTSTDTQYF
- | - | TRBJ1-2 | TRBV3-1/TRBV3-2 | TGTGCCAGCCTAGGATCTCATGGCTACACCTTC | CASLGSHGYTF
TRBD2 | - | TRBJ2-3 | TRBV19 | TGTGCCAGTAGGGGACTAGTGGGTGTTAAGGATACGCAGTATTTT | CASRGLVGVKDTQYF
TRBD1 | - | TRBJ2-5 | TRBV14 | TGTGCCAGCAGCCAAGTCAAGGGGGCCCAAGAGACCCAGTACTTC | CASSQVKGAQETQYF
- | - | TRBJ2-7 | TRBV6-2/TRBV6-3 | TGTGCCAGCAGTTTTTTATCAGGGATCGGGTACGAGCAGTACTTC | CASSFLSGIGYEQYF
- | - | TRBJ1-3 | TRBV7-2 | TGTGCCAGCAGCTCGGACGGGAGCTCTGGAAACACCATATATTTT | CASSSDGSSGNTIYF
- | few | TRBJ2-7 | TRBV6-2/TRBV6-3 | TGTGCCAGCAGTCACCAGGTTTCCTACGAGCAGTACTTC | CASSHQVSYEQYF